The rows below give T cell receptor beta chains drawn from one sample of a study of response to subunit inactivated influenza vaccine. TCRdb called the RT-PCR reads again in MiXCR, with one record for every CDR3 protein. Of around 170,000 distinct CDR3 sequences in the sample, approximately 11% were seen once. The sequencing here drew on CD8+ T cells sorted from PBMCs, taken about 24 months after vaccination. These receptors were collected from a man aged 50-75 years who received an inactivated influenza vaccine. Both conserved end residues are part of each CDR3. The order of the fields is CDR3 protein, CDR3 DNA, D gene, V gene, J gene, clone size. A D gene is named only where the DNA matches it firmly. Size is stated for part of the rows, as once, few or many counts, or as a class when the clone is expanded.

CDR3aa: CATGSLGEQFF
CDR3nt: TGTGCCACCGGGTCCCTAGGGGAGCAGTTCTTC
d_gene: .
v_gene: TRBV24-1
j_gene: TRBJ2-1
abundance: many

CDR3aa: CSARGLAGGPSGKQYF
CDR3nt: TGCAGTGCTAGGGGTCTAGCGGGAGGGCCCTCGGGGAAGCAGTACTTC
d_gene: TRBD2
v_gene: TRBV20-1
j_gene: TRBJ2-7
abundance: .

CDR3aa: CASSLSGNYNEQFF
CDR3nt: TGTGCCAGCAGTCTTAGCGGGAATTACAATGAGCAGTTCTTC
d_gene: TRBD2
v_gene: TRBV27
j_gene: TRBJ2-1
abundance: .

CDR3aa: CASSLTSGREYGSEQYF
CDR3nt: TGCGCCAGCAGCTTGACTAGCGGGAGAGAATATGGCTCCGAGCAGTACTTC
d_gene: TRBD2
v_gene: TRBV5-1
j_gene: TRBJ2-7
abundance: .

CDR3aa: CASSFPSGTLYEQYF
CDR3nt: TGTGCCAGCAGCTTCCCCTCTGGGACATTATACGAGCAGTACTTC
d_gene: .
v_gene: TRBV7-9
j_gene: TRBJ2-7
abundance: many

CDR3aa: CASSRGLAGGREQFF
CDR3nt: TGTGCCAGCAGCAGAGGACTAGCGGGGGGGCGTGAGCAGTTCTTC
d_gene: TRBD2
v_gene: TRBV6-1
j_gene: TRBJ2-1
abundance: few

CDR3aa: CSARDFVAAIKGLDSYEQYF
CDR3nt: TGCAGTGCTAGAGATTTCGTCGCTGCTATAAAGGGACTAGACTCCTACGAGCAGTACTTC
d_gene: TRBD2
v_gene: TRBV20-1
j_gene: TRBJ2-7
abundance: few

CDR3aa: CASSLGSLGEQYF
CDR3nt: TGCGCCAGCAGCTTAGGATCGTTGGGCGAGCAGTACTTC
d_gene: .
v_gene: TRBV5-1
j_gene: TRBJ2-7
abundance: few

CDR3aa: CASSQGRLAGETQYF
CDR3nt: TGCGCCAGCAGCCAAGGACGACTAGCGGGAGAGACCCAGTACTTC
d_gene: TRBD2
v_gene: TRBV4-3
j_gene: TRBJ2-5
abundance: few

CDR3aa: CASSKQGDYEQYF
CDR3nt: TGCGCCAGCAGCAAACAGGGGGACTACGAGCAGTACTTC
d_gene: TRBD1
v_gene: TRBV5-1
j_gene: TRBJ2-7
abundance: few

CDR3aa: CASRGQGNNEQFF
CDR3nt: TGCGCCAGCAGGGGTCAAGGGAACAATGAGCAGTTCTTC
d_gene: .
v_gene: TRBV5-1
j_gene: TRBJ2-1
abundance: many

CDR3aa: CASSQAQTTGDTQYF
CDR3nt: TGCGCCAGCAGCCAAGCTCAGACTACCGGAGATACGCAGTATTTT
d_gene: .
v_gene: TRBV4-3
j_gene: TRBJ2-3
abundance: .

CDR3aa: CAISGSDGVNTEAFF
CDR3nt: TGTGCCATCAGTGGGTCGGATGGAGTGAACACTGAAGCTTTCTTT
d_gene: .
v_gene: TRBV10-3
j_gene: TRBJ1-1
abundance: many

CDR3aa: CARENRDAPSGYTF
CDR3nt: TGTGCCAGAGAAAACCGGGACGCGCCCTCGGGCTACACCTTC
d_gene: .
v_gene: TRBV2
j_gene: TRBJ1-2
abundance: few

CDR3aa: CASSSIGTDYNEQFF
CDR3nt: TGTGCCAGCAGCTCCATCGGGACAGATTACAATGAGCAGTTCTTC
d_gene: TRBD1
v_gene: TRBV7-9
j_gene: TRBJ2-1
abundance: few

CDR3aa: CASRQLPRLAGESEQFF
CDR3nt: TGTGCCAGCAGACAACTTCCAAGACTAGCGGGAGAGTCTGAGCAGTTCTTC
d_gene: TRBD2
v_gene: TRBV14
j_gene: TRBJ2-1
abundance: .

CDR3aa: CASSKSGGDSYNEQFF
CDR3nt: TGTGCCAGCAGCAAATCCGGCGGGGACTCCTACAATGAGCAGTTCTTC
d_gene: .
v_gene: TRBV21-1
j_gene: TRBJ2-1
abundance: few

CDR3aa: CASSLWGQGQYF
CDR3nt: TGTGCCAGCAGCCTCTGGGGGCAGGGTCAGTATTTT
d_gene: .
v_gene: TRBV5-6
j_gene: TRBJ2-3
abundance: many

CDR3aa: CASSDPGDTQYF
CDR3nt: TGTGCCAGCAGTGATCCGGGAGATACGCAGTATTTT
d_gene: .
v_gene: TRBV6-1
j_gene: TRBJ2-3
abundance: many

CDR3aa: CASSPQDLRYEQYF
CDR3nt: TGTGCCAGCAGCCCCCAGGACCTCCGGTACGAGCAGTACTTC
d_gene: .
v_gene: TRBV9
j_gene: TRBJ2-7
abundance: few

CDR3aa: CASSSDTRNQPQHF
CDR3nt: TGTGCCAGCAGCTCAGATACACGAAATCAGCCCCAGCATTTT
d_gene: .
v_gene: TRBV28
j_gene: TRBJ1-5
abundance: few

CDR3aa: CASSEGTSGRYEQYF
CDR3nt: TGTGCCAGCAGTGAAGGGACTAGCGGGAGATACGAGCAGTACTTC
d_gene: TRBD2
v_gene: TRBV2
j_gene: TRBJ2-7
abundance: many

CDR3aa: CASSLPSGGWDKNIQYF
CDR3nt: TGCGCCAGCAGCCTCCCTAGCGGGGGTTGGGACAAAAACATTCAGTACTTC
d_gene: TRBD2
v_gene: TRBV4-1
j_gene: TRBJ2-4
abundance: .

CDR3aa: CAIRLEDGLGNEQFF
CDR3nt: TGTGCCATCCGTCTGGAGGACGGACTGGGAAATGAGCAGTTCTTC
d_gene: .
v_gene: TRBV10-3
j_gene: TRBJ2-1
abundance: few

CDR3aa: CASSYAPGTSGRLSEQFF
CDR3nt: TGTGCCAGCAGTTACGCTCCCGGGACTAGCGGTCGACTGAGTGAGCAGTTCTTC
d_gene: TRBD2
v_gene: TRBV12-3/TRBV12-4
j_gene: TRBJ2-1
abundance: many

CDR3aa: CASSLWSGSYEQFF
CDR3nt: TGTGCCAGCAGCTTATGGAGCGGGAGTTATGAGCAGTTCTTC
d_gene: TRBD2
v_gene: TRBV7-6
j_gene: TRBJ2-1
abundance: few

CDR3aa: CASSQDRARTGELFF
CDR3nt: TGCGCCAGCAGCCAAGACAGGGCGAGGACCGGGGAGCTGTTTTTT
d_gene: .
v_gene: TRBV4-3
j_gene: TRBJ2-2
abundance: many

CDR3aa: CASSYSLTPQETQYF
CDR3nt: TGTGCCAGCAGTTACTCGCTGACTCCACAAGAGACCCAGTACTTC
d_gene: .
v_gene: TRBV6-5
j_gene: TRBJ2-5
abundance: few

CDR3aa: CASTNIKVFRPYEQYF
CDR3nt: TGTGCCAGCACCAATATAAAAGTATTTCGACCCTACGAGCAGTACTTC
d_gene: .
v_gene: TRBV12-3/TRBV12-4
j_gene: TRBJ2-7
abundance: few